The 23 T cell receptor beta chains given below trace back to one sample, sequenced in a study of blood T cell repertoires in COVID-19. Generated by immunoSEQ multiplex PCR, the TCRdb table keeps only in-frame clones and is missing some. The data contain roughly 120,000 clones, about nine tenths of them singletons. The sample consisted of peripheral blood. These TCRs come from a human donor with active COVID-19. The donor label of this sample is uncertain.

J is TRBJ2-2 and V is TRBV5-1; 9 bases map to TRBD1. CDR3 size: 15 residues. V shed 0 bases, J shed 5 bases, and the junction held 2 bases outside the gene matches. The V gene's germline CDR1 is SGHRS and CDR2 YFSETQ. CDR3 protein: CASSLGDRVTGELFF. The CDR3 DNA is TGCGCCAGCAGCTTGGGGGACAGGGTGACCGGGGAGCTGTTTTTT.

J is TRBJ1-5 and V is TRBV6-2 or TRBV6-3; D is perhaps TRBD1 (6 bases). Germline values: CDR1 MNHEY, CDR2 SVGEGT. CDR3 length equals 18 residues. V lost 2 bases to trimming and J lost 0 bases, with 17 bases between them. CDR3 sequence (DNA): TGTGCCAGCAGTTACCCGGGACAAATACTCCTTAGCAATCAGCCCCAGCATTTT. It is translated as CASSYPGQILLSNQPQHF.

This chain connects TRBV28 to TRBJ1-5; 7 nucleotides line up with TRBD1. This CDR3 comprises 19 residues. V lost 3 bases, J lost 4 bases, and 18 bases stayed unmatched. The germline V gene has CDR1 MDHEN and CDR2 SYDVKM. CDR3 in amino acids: CASSLPTYKTTGLNQPQHF. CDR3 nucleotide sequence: TGTGCCAGCAGTTTGCCCACTTATAAGACGACAGGGTTGAATCAGCCCCAGCATTTT.

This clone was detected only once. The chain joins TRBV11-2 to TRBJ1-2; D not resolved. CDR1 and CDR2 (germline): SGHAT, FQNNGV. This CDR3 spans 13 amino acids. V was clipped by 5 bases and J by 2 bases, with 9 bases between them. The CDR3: CASSPQPNYGYTF. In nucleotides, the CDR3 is TGTGCCAGCAGCCCACAGCCCAACTATGGCTACACCTTC.

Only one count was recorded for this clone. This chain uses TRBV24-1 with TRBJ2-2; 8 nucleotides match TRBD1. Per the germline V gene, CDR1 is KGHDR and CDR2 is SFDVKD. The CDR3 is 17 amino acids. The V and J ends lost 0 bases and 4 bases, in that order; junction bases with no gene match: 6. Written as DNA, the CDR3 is TGTGCCACCAGTGATTTGCAGGGGGCGCGAGTCACCGGGGAGCTGTTTTTT. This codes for CATSDLQGARVTGELFF.

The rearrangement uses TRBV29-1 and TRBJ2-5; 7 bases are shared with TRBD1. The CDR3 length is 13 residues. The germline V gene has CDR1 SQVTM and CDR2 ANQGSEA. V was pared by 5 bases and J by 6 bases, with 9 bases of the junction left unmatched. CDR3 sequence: CSVRDSRSKTQYF. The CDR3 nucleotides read TGCAGCGTTCGGGACAGCCGTTCGAAGACCCAGTACTTC.

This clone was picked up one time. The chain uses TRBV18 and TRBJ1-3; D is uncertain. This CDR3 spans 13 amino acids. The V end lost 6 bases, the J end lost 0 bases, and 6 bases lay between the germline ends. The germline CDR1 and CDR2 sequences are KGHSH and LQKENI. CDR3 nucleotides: TGTGCCAGCTCTCCTTCCTCTGGAAACACCATATATTTT. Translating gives CASSPSSGNTIYF.

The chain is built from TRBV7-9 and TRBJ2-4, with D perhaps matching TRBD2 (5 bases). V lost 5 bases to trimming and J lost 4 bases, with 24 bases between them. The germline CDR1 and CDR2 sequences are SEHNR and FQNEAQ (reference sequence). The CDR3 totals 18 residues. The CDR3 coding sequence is TGTGCCAGCAGCCTCGAAAGTCAGCGGTCTACCCGAAAAAACATTCAGTACTTC. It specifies CASSLESQRSTRKNIQYF.

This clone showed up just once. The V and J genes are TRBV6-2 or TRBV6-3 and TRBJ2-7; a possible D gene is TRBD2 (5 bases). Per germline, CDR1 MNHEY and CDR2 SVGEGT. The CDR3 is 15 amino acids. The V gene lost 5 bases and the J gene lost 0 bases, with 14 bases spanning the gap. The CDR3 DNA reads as TGTGCCAGCAGTCGACTCGGAGGCAGCTCCTACGAGCAGTACTTC. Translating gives CASSRLGGSSYEQYF.

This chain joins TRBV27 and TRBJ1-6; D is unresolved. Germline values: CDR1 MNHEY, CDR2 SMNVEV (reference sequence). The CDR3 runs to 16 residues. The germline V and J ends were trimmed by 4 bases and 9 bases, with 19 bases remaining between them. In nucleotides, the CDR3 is TGTGCCAGCAGTTACCGGGGAAGGGTGCAGGCTTCACCCCTCCACTTT. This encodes CASSYRGRVQASPLHF.

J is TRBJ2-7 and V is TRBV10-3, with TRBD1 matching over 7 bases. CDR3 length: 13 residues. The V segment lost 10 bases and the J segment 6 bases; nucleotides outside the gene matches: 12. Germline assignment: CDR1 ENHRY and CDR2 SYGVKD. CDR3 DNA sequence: TGTGCCACCAAAAAGACAGGGTTCGGCGAGCAGTACTTC. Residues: CATKKTGFGEQYF.

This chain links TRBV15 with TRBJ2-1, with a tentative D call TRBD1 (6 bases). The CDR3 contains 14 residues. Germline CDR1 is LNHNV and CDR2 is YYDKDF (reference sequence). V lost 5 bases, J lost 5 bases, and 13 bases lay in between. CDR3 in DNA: TGTGCCACCAGCCCACGGACAGCCGACAATGAGCAGTTCTTC. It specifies CATSPRTADNEQFF.

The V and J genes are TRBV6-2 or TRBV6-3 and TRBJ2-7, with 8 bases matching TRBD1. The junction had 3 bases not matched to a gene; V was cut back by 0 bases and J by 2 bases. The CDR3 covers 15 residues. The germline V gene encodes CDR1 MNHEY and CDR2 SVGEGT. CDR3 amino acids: CASSYSGQGPYEQYF. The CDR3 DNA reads TGTGCCAGCAGTTACTCCGGACAGGGTCCCTACGAGCAGTACTTC.

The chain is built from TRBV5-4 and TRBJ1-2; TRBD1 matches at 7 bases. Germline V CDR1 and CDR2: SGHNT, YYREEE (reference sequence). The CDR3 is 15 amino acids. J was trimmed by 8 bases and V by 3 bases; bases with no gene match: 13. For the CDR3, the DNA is TGTGCCAGCAGCTGGACACGACAGGGCCGTCGAGGCTACACCTTC. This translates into CASSWTRQGRRGYTF.

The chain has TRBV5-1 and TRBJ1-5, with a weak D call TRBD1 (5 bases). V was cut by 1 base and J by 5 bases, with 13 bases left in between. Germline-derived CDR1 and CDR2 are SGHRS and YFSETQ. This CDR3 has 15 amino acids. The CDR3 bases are TGCGCCAGCAGCTTGACAGGAGGGCCCTATCAGCCCCAGCATTTT. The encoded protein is CASSLTGGPYQPQHF. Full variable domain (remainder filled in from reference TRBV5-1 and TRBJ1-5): KAGVTQTPRYLIKTRGQQVTLSCSPISGHRSVSWYQQTPGQGLQFLFEYFSETQRNKGNFPGRFSGRQFSNSRSEMNVSTLELGDSALYLCASSLTGGPYQPQHFGDGTRLSIL.

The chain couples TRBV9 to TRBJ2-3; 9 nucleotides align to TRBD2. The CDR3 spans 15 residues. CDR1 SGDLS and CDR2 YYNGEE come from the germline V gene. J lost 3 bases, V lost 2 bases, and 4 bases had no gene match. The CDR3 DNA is TGTGCCAGCAGCGTCCCTAGCGGGGTAACAGATACGCAGTATTTT. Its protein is CASSVPSGVTDTQYF.

For the CDR3, the DNA is TGTGCCAGCAGCCCGCCGGGGGAGGAGACCCAGTACTTC. Its translation: CASSPPGEETQYF. V usage is TRBV11-3 and J usage is TRBJ2-5, with a weak D call TRBD2 (6 bases). There are 13 residues in the CDR3. V dropped 5 bases and J dropped 5 bases, with 12 bases sitting between them. Germline-derived CDR1 and CDR2 are SGHNT and YENEEA.

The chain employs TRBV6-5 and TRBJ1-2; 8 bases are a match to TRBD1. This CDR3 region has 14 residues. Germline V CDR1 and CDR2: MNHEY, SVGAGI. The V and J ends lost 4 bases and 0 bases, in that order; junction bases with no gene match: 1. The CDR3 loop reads CASSSGGSNYGYTF. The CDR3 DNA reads TGTGCCAGCAGTTCAGGGGGCTCTAACTATGGCTACACCTTC.

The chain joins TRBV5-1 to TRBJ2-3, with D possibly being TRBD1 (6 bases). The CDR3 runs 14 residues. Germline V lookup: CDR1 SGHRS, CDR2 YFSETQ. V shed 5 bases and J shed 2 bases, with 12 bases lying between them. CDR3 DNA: TGCGCCAGCAGGGTGACAGGCCCCACAGATACGCAGTATTTT. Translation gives CASRVTGPTDTQYF.

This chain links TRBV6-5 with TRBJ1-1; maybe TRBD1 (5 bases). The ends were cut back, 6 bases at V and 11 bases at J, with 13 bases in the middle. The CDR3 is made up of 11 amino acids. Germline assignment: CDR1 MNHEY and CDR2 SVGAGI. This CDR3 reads CASSPGFGAFF. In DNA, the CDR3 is TGTGCCAGCAGCCCAGGGTTCGGGGCTTTCTTT.

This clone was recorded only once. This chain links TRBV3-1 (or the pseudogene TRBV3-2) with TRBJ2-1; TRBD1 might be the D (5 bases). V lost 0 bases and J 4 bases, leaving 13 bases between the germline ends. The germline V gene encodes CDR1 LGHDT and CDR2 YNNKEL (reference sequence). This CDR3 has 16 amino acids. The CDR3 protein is CASSQDFSSGYNEQFF. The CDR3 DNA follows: TGTGCCAGCAGCCAAGATTTCTCTTCAGGGTACAATGAGCAGTTCTTC.

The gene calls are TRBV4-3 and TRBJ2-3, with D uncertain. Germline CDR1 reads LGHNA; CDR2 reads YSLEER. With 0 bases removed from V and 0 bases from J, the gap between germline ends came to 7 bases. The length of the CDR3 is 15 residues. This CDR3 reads CASSQDRLSTDTQYF. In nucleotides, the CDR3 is TGCGCCAGCAGCCAAGACAGGTTAAGCACAGATACGCAGTATTTT.

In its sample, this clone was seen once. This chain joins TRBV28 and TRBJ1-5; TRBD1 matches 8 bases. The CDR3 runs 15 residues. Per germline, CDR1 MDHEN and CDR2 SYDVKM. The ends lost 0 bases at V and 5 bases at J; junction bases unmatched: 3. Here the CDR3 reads CASSLWQGAYQPQHF. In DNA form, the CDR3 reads TGTGCCAGCAGTTTATGGCAGGGGGCGTATCAGCCCCAGCATTTT. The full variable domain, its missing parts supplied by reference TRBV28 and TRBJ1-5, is DVKVTQSSRYLVKRTGEKVFLECVQDMDHENMFWYRQDPGLGLRLIYFSYDVKMKEKGDIPEGYSVSREKKERFSLILESASTNQTSMYLCASSLWQGAYQPQHFGDGTRLSIL.